One and the same sample provided the 27 T cell receptor beta chains below, sequenced in a study of blood T cell repertoires in COVID-19. Clones were sequenced by immunoSEQ multiplex PCR, and TCRdb holds only the in-frame ones, with some missing. The repertoire has roughly 18,000 clones, roughly 90% of them found once; the top ten carry roughly 10%. The sample comprised peripheral blood. These receptors were taken from a man aged 35 to 55 with active COVID-19.

V and J are TRBV2 and TRBJ2-2; no definite D call. The V end lost 3 bases, the J end lost 0 bases, and 8 bases lay between the germline ends. This CDR3 has 15 residues. CDR1 SNHLY and CDR2 FYNNEI come from the germline V gene. CDR3 region: CASSETPTNTGELFF. Here the CDR3 DNA reads TGTGCCAGCAGTGAGACACCGACGAACACCGGGGAGCTGTTTTTT. Full variable domain (remainder filled in from reference TRBV2 and TRBJ2-2): EPEVTQTPSHQVTQMGQEVILRCVPISNHLYFYWYRQILGQKVEFLVSFYNNEISEKSEIFDDQFSVERPDGSNFTLKIRSTKLEDSAMYFCASSETPTNTGELFFGEGSRLTVL.

CDR3 bases: TGTGCCAGCAGCGTAGGACACGGCGAATGGGACACTGAAGCTTTCTTT. This gives the protein CASSVGHGEWDTEAFF. The chain uses TRBV9 and TRBJ1-1; D unclear. Germline CDR1 SGDLS, CDR2 YYNGEE. The CDR3 has 16 residues. The V end was cut by 0 bases, the J end by 3 bases, with 15 bases between.

This clone was counted a few times. V gene TRBV28 combines with J gene TRBJ2-7, with 7 bases that match TRBD2. Germline loops: CDR1 MDHEN, CDR2 SYDVKM. V was clipped by 6 bases and J by 7 bases; unmatched bases: 24. This CDR3 has 18 residues. This CDR3 is CASSPVLSGDLLRGEQYF. In nucleotides, the CDR3 is TGTGCCAGCAGCCCCGTCCTAAGCGGGGACCTTCTTCGGGGGGAGCAGTACTTC.

This chain connects TRBV7-6 to TRBJ1-2, with TRBD1 as a possible D gene (5 bases). The germline gives CDR1 SGHVS, CDR2 FNYEAQ. Deletions cut 2 bases from V and 8 bases from J, with 12 bases between. The CDR3 sequence is 13 residues long. The CDR3 loop reads CASSLTGRGGYTF. Here the CDR3 DNA reads TGTGCCAGCAGCTTAACGGGGAGGGGAGGCTACACCTTC.

The V gene is TRBV18, the J gene TRBJ2-3; D unresolved. Trimming removed 1 base at V and 3 bases at J, with 11 bases between. This CDR3 region has 15 residues. Looked up from germline, CDR1 is KGHSH and CDR2 is LQKENI. In nucleotides, the CDR3 is TGTGCCAGCTCACCACTCGTAAGCGCTACAGATACGCAGTATTTT. This gives the protein CASSPLVSATDTQYF.

J is TRBJ2-1 and V is TRBV6-7; weak D call: TRBD1 (6 bases). TRBV6-7 is placed among ORFs of uncertain function. The germline V and J ends were trimmed by 10 bases and 6 bases, with 16 bases remaining between them. The CDR3 is 13 amino acids. The CDR3 reads CANFPTGPNEQFF. DNA of the CDR3: TGTGCCAACTTCCCGACAGGTCCCAATGAGCAGTTCTTC.

This clone is classed as large. This chain joins TRBV27 and TRBJ1-5; D possibly corresponds to TRBD1 (6 bases). The V and J ends lost 6 bases and 4 bases respectively, with 13 bases between them. The V gene's germline CDR1 is MNHEY and CDR2 SMNVEV (reference sequence). The CDR3 is 14 amino acids. The CDR3 reads CASSSGVRNQPQHF. CDR3 sequence (DNA): TGTGCCAGCAGCTCAGGGGTTAGGAATCAGCCCCAGCATTTT.

This rearrangement joins TRBV6-2 or TRBV6-3 to TRBJ2-1; D gene ambiguous. From germline, CDR1 is MNHEY and CDR2 SVGEGT. This CDR3 spans 14 amino acids. With 2 bases removed from V and 8 bases from J, the gap between germline ends came to 13 bases. DNA of the CDR3: TGTGCCAGCAGTTACCAGTTCCCCCCCGATGAGCAGTTCTTC. This codes for CASSYQFPPDEQFF.

The chain carries TRBV4-1 and TRBJ2-3; D uncertain. With 3 bases removed from V and 1 base from J, the gap between germline ends came to 8 bases. Germline V gene lookup returns CDR1 MGHRA and CDR2 YSYEKL. The CDR3 runs 14 residues. The CDR3 loop is CASSHPLGTDTQYF. The DNA of the CDR3 is TGCGCCAGCAGCCATCCCCTTGGCACAGATACGCAGTATTTT.

This clone was observed a single time. V gene TRBV20-1 combines with J gene TRBJ1-1; D gene ambiguous. This CDR3 contains 13 residues. Germline V gene lookup returns CDR1 DFQATT and CDR2 SNEGSKA (reference sequence). V dropped 3 bases and J dropped 4 bases, with 12 bases sitting between them. The CDR3 coding sequence is TGCAGTGCTAGTCGGGGATCGTTCACTGAAGCTTTCTTT. Encoded protein: CSASRGSFTEAFF.

The chain is built from TRBV5-1 and TRBJ1-6; D might be TRBD1 (6 bases). V shed 2 bases and J shed 6 bases, with 12 bases lying between them. From germline, CDR1 is SGHRS and CDR2 YFSETQ. The CDR3 contains 15 residues. The CDR3 DNA is TGCGCCAGCAGCTTCGACAGGACCACTAATTCACCCCTCCACTTT. This gives the protein CASSFDRTTNSPLHF.

The V and J genes are TRBV27 and TRBJ1-2; D might be TRBD1 (5 bases). The ends were cut back, 3 bases at V and 6 bases at J, with 17 bases in the middle. There are 15 residues in the CDR3. Germline V gives CDR1 MNHEY, CDR2 SMNVEV (reference sequence). CDR3 nucleotide sequence: TGTGCCAGCAGTTTTATATCCCGCAGGGTTAATGGCTACACCTTC. Its translation is CASSFISRRVNGYTF.

V gene TRBV5-4 combines with J gene TRBJ2-1; a possible D gene is TRBD2 (5 bases). The CDR3 spans 14 residues. CDR1 and CDR2 from the germline V gene are SGHNT and YYREEE (reference sequence). The V gene lost 4 bases and the J gene lost 3 bases, with 11 bases spanning the gap. The CDR3: CASSPQDYYNEQFF. DNA for the CDR3: TGTGCCAGCAGCCCCCAAGACTACTACAATGAGCAGTTCTTC.

This chain joins TRBV19 and TRBJ2-2; 10 bases line up with TRBD1. Trimming removed 5 bases from V and 2 bases from J; junction bases left unmatched: 8. The CDR3 has 17 amino acids. In germline, CDR1 is LNHDA, CDR2 SQIVND (reference sequence). CDR3 nucleotides: TGTGCCAGTAGTCCCGGACAGGGGGTTACAAACACCGGGGAGCTGTTTTTT. This gives the protein CASSPGQGVTNTGELFF.

The CDR3 DNA sequence: TGTGCCAGCAGCTTAATTGGACAGGGAATCTATGGCTACACCTTC. Amino acid sequence: CASSLIGQGIYGYTF. This chain joins TRBV11-2 and TRBJ1-2; 8 nucleotides align to TRBD1. V was clipped by 2 bases and J by 4 bases; unmatched bases: 6. Germline loops: CDR1 SGHAT, CDR2 FQNNGV. The CDR3 covers 15 residues.

In this sample, this clone turned up a few times. This CDR3 reads CASSLTAGLSTDTQYF. CDR3 DNA sequence: TGCGCCAGCAGCTTAACAGCGGGACTAAGCACAGATACGCAGTATTTT. The chain carries TRBV5-1 and TRBJ2-3, with TRBD2 matching over 7 bases. J lost 0 bases, V lost 2 bases, and 6 bases had no gene match. The CDR3 has 16 residues. Germline loops: CDR1 SGHRS, CDR2 YFSETQ.

This chain links TRBV2 with TRBJ1-2; no clear D gene. Deletions cut 5 bases from V and 4 bases from J, with 17 bases between. The CDR3 loop spans 15 amino acids. CDR1 is SNHLY, CDR2 FYNNEI, per germline. This CDR3 is CASSYMEGPGYGYTF. As DNA, the CDR3 is TGTGCCAGCAGTTATATGGAGGGCCCCGGCTATGGCTACACCTTC.

This chain joins TRBV5-8 and TRBJ2-1; TRBD2 matches 8 bases. J lost 4 bases, V lost 2 bases, and 5 bases had no gene match. The germline V gene has CDR1 SGHTS and CDR2 YDEGEE. This CDR3 region has 15 residues. CDR3 residues: CASSFTSGVYNEQFF. CDR3 DNA: TGTGCCAGCAGCTTTACTAGCGGAGTTTACAATGAGCAGTTCTTC.

The rearrangement uses TRBV6-2 or TRBV6-3 and TRBJ1-2, with D perhaps matching TRBD1 (5 bases). The V and J ends lost 2 bases and 5 bases respectively, with 12 bases between them. The CDR3 loop spans 14 amino acids. Germline CDR1 MNHEY, CDR2 SVGEGT. The CDR3 region is CASSYGTGGYGYTF. CDR3 nucleotides: TGTGCCAGCAGTTACGGTACAGGCGGATATGGCTACACCTTC.

The rearrangement joins TRBV5-4 to TRBJ2-3; 7 nucleotides match TRBD2. Germline-derived CDR1 and CDR2 are SGHNT and YYREEE (reference sequence). The length of the CDR3 is 16 residues. V lost 4 bases, J lost 2 bases, and 10 bases stayed unmatched. CDR3 loop: CASSRGGGSHTDTQYF. The DNA for the CDR3 is TGTGCCAGCAGCCGGGGCGGCGGGAGCCACACAGATACGCAGTATTTT.

This chain links TRBV5-4 with TRBJ2-1, with 9 bases fitting TRBD1. V lost 2 bases, J lost 5 bases, and 5 bases stayed unmatched. This CDR3 contains 15 residues. Germline loops: CDR1 SGHNT, CDR2 YYREEE (reference sequence). The CDR3 coding sequence is TGTGCCAGCAGCTTTGGACAGGGGCTACACAATGAGCAGTTCTTC. Translating gives CASSFGQGLHNEQFF.

The chain joins TRBV12-5 to TRBJ2-7; 11 nucleotides line up with TRBD2. Germline CDR1 LGHNT, CDR2 FRNRAP. The CDR3 is made up of 19 amino acids. Trimming took 2 bases from V and 2 from J; bases not matched to a gene: 14. CDR3 region: CASGLSQGLAALRTYEQYF. The CDR3 bases are TGTGCTAGTGGTTTGTCACAGGGACTAGCGGCCCTTAGAACCTACGAGCAGTACTTC. Complete variable domain (other parts from reference TRBV12-5 and TRBJ2-7): DARVTQTPRHKVTEMGQEVTMRCQPILGHNTVFWYRQTMMQGLELLAYFRNRAPLDDSGMPKDRFSAEMPDATLATLKIQPSEPRDSAVYFCASGLSQGLAALRTYEQYFGPGTRLTVT.

This chain joins TRBV3-1 (or the pseudogene TRBV3-2) and TRBJ2-7; 10 bases map to TRBD1. The CDR3 extends over 14 amino acids. J lost 2 bases, V lost 4 bases, and 2 bases had no gene match. Germline V CDR1 and CDR2: LGHDT, YNNKEL (reference sequence). DNA of the CDR3: TGTGCCAGCAGCCCCGGGACAGGGGCCTACGAGCAGTACTTC. This codes for CASSPGTGAYEQYF.

In this sample, this clone turned up once. This chain uses TRBV27 with TRBJ2-5; D is perhaps TRBD2 (6 bases). This CDR3 contains 13 residues. Deletions cut 5 bases from V and 5 bases from J, with 12 bases between. Germline V gene sequence: CDR1 MNHEY, CDR2 SMNVEV (reference sequence). The CDR3 sequence is CASSPEGSETQYF. As DNA, the CDR3 is TGTGCCAGCAGTCCGGAGGGCAGCGAGACCCAGTACTTC.

The chain is built from TRBV18 and TRBJ2-5; 8 nucleotides agree with TRBD1. The CDR3 is 15 residues long. In germline, CDR1 is KGHSH, CDR2 LQKENI. V shed 3 bases, J shed 1 base, and the junction held 4 bases outside the gene matches. The CDR3 region has the DNA TGTGCCAGCTCACCCTTTACAGGGGGCCAAGAGACCCAGTACTTC. It yields the protein CASSPFTGGQETQYF.

The chain employs TRBV20-1 and TRBJ2-1, with a weak D call TRBD2 (5 bases). The CDR3 extends over 11 amino acids. Trimming cost V 0 bases and J 10 bases, with 7 bases left between them. Germline CDR1 DFQATT, CDR2 SNEGSKA (reference sequence). The CDR3 DNA reads TGCAGTGCTAGAGATGGACTGGAGCAGTTCTTC. This translates into CSARDGLEQFF.

The chain joins TRBV6-2 or TRBV6-3 to TRBJ1-6; D remains unclear. The CDR3 runs to 19 residues. Germline V lookup: CDR1 MNHEY, CDR2 SVGEGT. The V end lost 0 bases, the J end lost 4 bases, and 19 bases lay between the germline ends. The CDR3 DNA sequence: TGTGCCAGCAGTTACTCGGGCCGCCGAACGGCCGGTTATAATTCACCCCTCCACTTT. Translating gives CASSYSGRRTAGYNSPLHF.